This TCR beta chain was identified during a study of regulatory T cells in long-lasting Graves disease. The time point here: newly diagnosed GD, antithyroid drugs for less than 3 months. After RNA was extracted from PBMCs, the TCR library was made from it. Regarding the study as a whole: There was favoring of TRBV28, TRBJ1-2 and TRBJ2-5 in persistent disease.

This clonotype was detected ten times or more. Its antigen is unknown. The TCR beta library used iRepertoire HTBI primers with Arm-PCR amplification of CDR3. A single record per CDR3 protein comes from TCRdb applying MiXCR to the multiplex PCR reads. The repertoire includes 400,000 to 500,000 distinct CDR3 sequences, 16% of them detected once, and approximately 22% sits in the top ten. The CDR3 covers 14 residues. J lost 7 bases, V lost 5 bases, and 7 bases had no gene match. These data were likewise used in another study, on T cells in Graves' hyperthyroidism and ophthalmopathy. This second report adds: A set of HTBI primers served as the primers for a first-round RT-PCR of the TCR CDR3.

The genes are TRBV12-3 or TRBV12-4 and TRBJ2-1; TRBD2 aligns across 8 bases. The sample here was peripheral blood mononuclear cells (PBMCs), taken at new diagnosis, from a patient treated with antithyroid drugs. The TCR was taken from a young woman with Graves disease. Here the CDR3 DNA reads TGTGCCAGCAGTACCGGGAGGGCCGTGAATGAGCAGTTCTTC. This gives the protein CASSTGRAVNEQFF.